These T cell receptor beta chains were read from a single sample in a study of blood T cell repertoires in COVID-19. Sequencing used immunoSEQ multiplex PCR; TCRdb keeps in-frame clones, though not all of them. The table lists some 150,000 clones, around 86% of them singletons, with about two fifths in the top ten. What was sequenced was peripheral blood. The receptors here all came from a man in his fifties who had recovered from COVID-19. Both conserved end residues are trimmed from each CDR3. Each record gives: V gene, J gene, D gene, clone size, CDR3 protein. The D gene is left open where the match is weak. Not all rows give a size; the values are once, few, many and, for expanded clones, a class.

TRBV2	TRBJ2-1	.	once	ASRAVGAEARNEQF
TRBV19	TRBJ2-1	.	few	ATIDRGGDNEQF
TRBV7-2	TRBJ1-2	TRBD1	.	ASTDRDWYGYT
TRBV4-1	TRBJ1-3	.	few	ASSHVGGRKRSGNTIY
TRBV18	TRBJ1-2	TRBD1	.	ASSPRTGSDYGYT
TRBV10-1	TRBJ2-7	TRBD2	.	ASSAGRGPYEQY
TRBV11-3	TRBJ2-1	.	.	ASSLGSLTAKV
TRBV5-1	TRBJ2-1	.	.	ASSLQGDNEQF
TRBV5-5	TRBJ2-5	TRBD2	.	ASSLGLAGGETQY
TRBV19	TRBJ1-2	.	.	ASSIDQGRLESYT
TRBV19	TRBJ2-3	.	.	ASSTRYTDTQY
TRBV11-3	TRBJ2-2	TRBD2	.	ASSLERGAGELF
TRBV18	TRBJ1-1	.	.	ASSPRAQRAF
TRBV9	TRBJ2-5	TRBD2	.	ASSGSRGEETQY
TRBV3-1/TRBV3-2	TRBJ2-2	.	.	ASSQFSRGNTGELF
TRBV19	TRBJ2-5	.	.	ARGQANQETQY
TRBV19	TRBJ2-3	.	.	ASRADTDTQY
TRBV6-5	TRBJ1-1	TRBD1	.	ASSLGTGNTEAF
TRBV7-6	TRBJ1-3	.	once	ASSLIAGDDGNTIY
TRBV9	TRBJ2-2	TRBD2	.	ASSPGLAFGELF
TRBV4-3	TRBJ2-3	.	.	ASSQDWGLMNTQY
TRBV4-3	TRBJ2-5	.	once	ASSQVRGQNQETQY
TRBV14	TRBJ2-7	TRBD2	.	ASSFPAGGVYEQY